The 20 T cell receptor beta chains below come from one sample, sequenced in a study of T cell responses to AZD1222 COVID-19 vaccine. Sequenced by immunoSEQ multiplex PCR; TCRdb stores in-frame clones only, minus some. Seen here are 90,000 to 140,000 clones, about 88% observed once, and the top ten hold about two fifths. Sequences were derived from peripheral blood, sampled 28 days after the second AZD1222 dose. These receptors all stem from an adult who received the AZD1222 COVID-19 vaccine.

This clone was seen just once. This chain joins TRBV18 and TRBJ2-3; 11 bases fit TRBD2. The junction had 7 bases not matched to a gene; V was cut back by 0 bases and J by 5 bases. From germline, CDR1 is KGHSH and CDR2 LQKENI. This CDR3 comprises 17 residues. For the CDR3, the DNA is TGTGCCAGCTCACCACCGTTGGTAGCGGGAGGGAAAGATACGCAGTATTTT. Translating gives CASSPPLVAGGKDTQYF.

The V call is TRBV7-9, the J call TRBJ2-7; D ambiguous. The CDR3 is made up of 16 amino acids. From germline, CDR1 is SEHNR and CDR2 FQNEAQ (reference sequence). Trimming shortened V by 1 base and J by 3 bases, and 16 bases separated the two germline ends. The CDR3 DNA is TGTGCCAGCAGCTTAGGACGGTTAAGAGGAAACTACGAGCAGTACTTC. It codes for CASSLGRLRGNYEQYF.

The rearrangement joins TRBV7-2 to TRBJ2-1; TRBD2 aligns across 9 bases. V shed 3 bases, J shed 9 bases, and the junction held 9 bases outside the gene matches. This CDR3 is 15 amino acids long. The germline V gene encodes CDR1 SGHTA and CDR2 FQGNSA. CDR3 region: CASSFGGRAVGEQFF. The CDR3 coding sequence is TGTGCCAGCAGCTTCGGCGGGAGGGCGGTCGGTGAGCAGTTCTTC. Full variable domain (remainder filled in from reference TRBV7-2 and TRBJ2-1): GAGVSQSPSNKVTEKGKDVELRCDPISGHTALYWYRQSLGQGLEFLIYFQGNSAPDKSGLPSDRFSAERTGGSVSTLTIQRTQQEDSAVYLCASSFGGRAVGEQFFGPGTRLTVL.

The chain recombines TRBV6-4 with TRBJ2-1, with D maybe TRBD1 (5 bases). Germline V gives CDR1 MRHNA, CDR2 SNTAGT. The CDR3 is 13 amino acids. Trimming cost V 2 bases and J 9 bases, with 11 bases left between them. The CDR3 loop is CASSDIQVGEQFF. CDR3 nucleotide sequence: TGTGCCAGCAGTGACATACAGGTCGGTGAGCAGTTCTTC.

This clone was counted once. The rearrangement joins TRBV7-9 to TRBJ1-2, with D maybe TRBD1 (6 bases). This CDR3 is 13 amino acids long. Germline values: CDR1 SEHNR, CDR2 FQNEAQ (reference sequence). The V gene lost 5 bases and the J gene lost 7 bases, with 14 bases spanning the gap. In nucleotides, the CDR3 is TGTGCCAGCAGCATACAGGGTACGAGTGGCTACACCTTC. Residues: CASSIQGTSGYTF.

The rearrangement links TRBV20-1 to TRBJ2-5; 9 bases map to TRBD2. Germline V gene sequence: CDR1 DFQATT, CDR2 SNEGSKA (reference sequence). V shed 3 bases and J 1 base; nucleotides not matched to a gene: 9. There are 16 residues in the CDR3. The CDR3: CSASPGLATSQETQYF. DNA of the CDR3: TGCAGTGCTAGTCCCGGACTAGCGACTAGCCAAGAGACCCAGTACTTC.

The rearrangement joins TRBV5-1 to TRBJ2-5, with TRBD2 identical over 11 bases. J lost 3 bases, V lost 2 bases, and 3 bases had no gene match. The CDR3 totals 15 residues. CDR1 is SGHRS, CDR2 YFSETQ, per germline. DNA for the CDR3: TGCGCCAGCAGCTTCACTAGCGGGAGTGAAGAGACCCAGTACTTC. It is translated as CASSFTSGSEETQYF.

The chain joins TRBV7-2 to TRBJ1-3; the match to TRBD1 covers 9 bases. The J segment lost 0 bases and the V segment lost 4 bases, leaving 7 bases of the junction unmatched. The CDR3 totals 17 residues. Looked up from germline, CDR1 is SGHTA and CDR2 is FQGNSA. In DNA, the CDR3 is TGTGCCAGCAGCTGGGGGACAGGGTGGGGCTCTGGAAACACCATATATTTT. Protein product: CASSWGTGWGSGNTIYF. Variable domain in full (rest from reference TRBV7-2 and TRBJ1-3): GAGVSQSPSNKVTEKGKDVELRCDPISGHTALYWYRQSLGQGLEFLIYFQGNSAPDKSGLPSDRFSAERTGGSVSTLTIQRTQQEDSAVYLCASSWGTGWGSGNTIYFGEGSWLTVV.

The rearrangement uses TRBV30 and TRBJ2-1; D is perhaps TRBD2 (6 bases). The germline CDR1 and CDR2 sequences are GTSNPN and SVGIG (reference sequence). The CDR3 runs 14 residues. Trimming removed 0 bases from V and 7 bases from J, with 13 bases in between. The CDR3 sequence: CAWSVWASVNEQFF. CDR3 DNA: TGTGCCTGGAGTGTATGGGCTAGCGTGAATGAGCAGTTCTTC.

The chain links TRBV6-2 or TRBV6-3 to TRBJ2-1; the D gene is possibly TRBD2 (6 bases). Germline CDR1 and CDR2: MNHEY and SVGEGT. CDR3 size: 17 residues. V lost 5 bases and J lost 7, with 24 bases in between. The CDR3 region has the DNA TGTGCCAGCAGTCCCCCACTTCTAGCGTCGAGCTTAAATGAGCAGTTCTTC. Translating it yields CASSPPLLASSLNEQFF.

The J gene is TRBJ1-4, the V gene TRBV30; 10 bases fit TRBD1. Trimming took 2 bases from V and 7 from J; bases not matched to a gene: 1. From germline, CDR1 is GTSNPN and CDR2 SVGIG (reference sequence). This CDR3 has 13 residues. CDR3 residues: CAWSRDRGEKLFF. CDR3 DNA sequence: TGTGCCTGGAGTAGGGACAGGGGTGAAAAACTGTTTTTT.

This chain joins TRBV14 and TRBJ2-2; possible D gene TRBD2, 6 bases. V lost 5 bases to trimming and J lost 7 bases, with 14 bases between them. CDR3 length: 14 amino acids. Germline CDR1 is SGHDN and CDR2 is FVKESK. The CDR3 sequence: CASSMRDRVGELFF. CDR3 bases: TGTGCCAGCAGCATGCGGGATCGGGTCGGGGAGCTGTTTTTT.

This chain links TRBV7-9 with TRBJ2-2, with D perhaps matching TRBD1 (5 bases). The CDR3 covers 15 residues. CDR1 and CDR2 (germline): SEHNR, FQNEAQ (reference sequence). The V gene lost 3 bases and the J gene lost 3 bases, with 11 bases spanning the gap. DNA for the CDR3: TGTGCCAGCAGCTTCCAGGGCGGAGACACCGGGGAGCTGTTTTTT. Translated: CASSFQGGDTGELFF.

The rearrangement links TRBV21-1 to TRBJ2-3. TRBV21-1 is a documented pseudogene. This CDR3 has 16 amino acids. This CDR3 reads CASSNPRADPTDTQYF. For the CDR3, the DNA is TGTGCCAGCAGCAATCCAAGGGCGGATCCCACAGATACGCAGTATTTT.

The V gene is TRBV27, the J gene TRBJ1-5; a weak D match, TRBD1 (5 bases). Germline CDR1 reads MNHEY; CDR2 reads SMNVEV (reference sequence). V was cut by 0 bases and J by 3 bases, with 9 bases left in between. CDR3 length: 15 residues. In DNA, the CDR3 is TGTGCCAGCAGTTTATCGACAGACTCCAATCAGCCCCAGCATTTT. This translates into CASSLSTDSNQPQHF.

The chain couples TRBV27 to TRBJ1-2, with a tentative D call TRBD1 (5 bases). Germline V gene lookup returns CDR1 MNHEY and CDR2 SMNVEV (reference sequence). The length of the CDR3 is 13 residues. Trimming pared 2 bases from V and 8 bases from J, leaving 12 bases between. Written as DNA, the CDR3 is TGTGCCAGCAGTTTAAATGGTAGGGGCGGCTACACCTTC. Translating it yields CASSLNGRGGYTF.

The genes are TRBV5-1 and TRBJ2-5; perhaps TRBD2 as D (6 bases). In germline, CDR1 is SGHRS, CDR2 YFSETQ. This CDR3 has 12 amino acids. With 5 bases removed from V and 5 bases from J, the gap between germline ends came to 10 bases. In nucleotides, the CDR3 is TGCGCCAGCAGACAGAGCGGGGAGACCCAGTACTTC. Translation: CASRQSGETQYF.

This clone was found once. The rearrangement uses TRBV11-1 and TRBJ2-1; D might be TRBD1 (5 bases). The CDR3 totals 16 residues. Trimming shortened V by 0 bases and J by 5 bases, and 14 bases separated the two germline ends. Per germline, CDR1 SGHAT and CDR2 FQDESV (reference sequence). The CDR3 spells CASSLAVTALNNEQFF. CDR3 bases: TGTGCCAGCAGCTTAGCGGTGACAGCCTTAAACAATGAGCAGTTCTTC.

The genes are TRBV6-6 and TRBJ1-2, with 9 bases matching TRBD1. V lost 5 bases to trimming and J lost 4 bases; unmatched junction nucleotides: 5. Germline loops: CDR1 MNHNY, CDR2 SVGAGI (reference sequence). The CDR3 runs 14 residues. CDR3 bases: TGTGCCAGCAGTAGGGACAGGGCTCTCTATGGCTACACCTTC. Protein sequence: CASSRDRALYGYTF.

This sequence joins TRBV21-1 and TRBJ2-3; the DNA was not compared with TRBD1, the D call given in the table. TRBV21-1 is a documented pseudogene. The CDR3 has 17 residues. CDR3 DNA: TGTGCCAGCAGCAAAGTTTCCAGGGGGCGGGGCACAGATACGCAGTATTTT. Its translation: CASSKVSRGRGTDTQYF.